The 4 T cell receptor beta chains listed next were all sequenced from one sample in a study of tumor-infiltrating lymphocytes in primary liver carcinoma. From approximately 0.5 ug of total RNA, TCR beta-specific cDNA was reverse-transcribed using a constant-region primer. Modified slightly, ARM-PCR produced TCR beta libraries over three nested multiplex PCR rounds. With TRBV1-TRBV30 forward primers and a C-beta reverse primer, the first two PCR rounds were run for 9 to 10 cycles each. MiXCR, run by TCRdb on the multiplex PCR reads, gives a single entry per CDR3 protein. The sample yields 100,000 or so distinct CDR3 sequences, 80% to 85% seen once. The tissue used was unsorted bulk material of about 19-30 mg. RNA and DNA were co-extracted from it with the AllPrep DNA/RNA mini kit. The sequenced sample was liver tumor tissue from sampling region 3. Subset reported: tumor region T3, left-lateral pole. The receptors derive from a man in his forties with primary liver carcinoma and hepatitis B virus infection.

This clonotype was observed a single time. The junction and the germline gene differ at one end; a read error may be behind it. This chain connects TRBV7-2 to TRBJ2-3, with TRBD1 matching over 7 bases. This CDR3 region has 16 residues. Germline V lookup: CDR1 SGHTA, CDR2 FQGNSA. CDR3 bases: TGTGCTAGCAGCGCCCGACAGGGCGGGCGAACAGATACGCGGTATTTT. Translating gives CASSARQGGRTDTRYF.

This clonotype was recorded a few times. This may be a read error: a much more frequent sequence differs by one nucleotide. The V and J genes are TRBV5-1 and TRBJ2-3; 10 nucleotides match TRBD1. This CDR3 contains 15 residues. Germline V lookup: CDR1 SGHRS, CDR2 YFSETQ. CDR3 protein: CASSGTGEGTDMQYF. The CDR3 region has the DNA TGCGCCAGCAGCGGGACAGGGGAGGGCACAGATATGCAGTATTTT.

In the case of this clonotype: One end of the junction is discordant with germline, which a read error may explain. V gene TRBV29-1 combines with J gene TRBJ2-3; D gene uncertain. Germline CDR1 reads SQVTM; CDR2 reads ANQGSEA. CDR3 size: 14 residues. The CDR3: CSAELAQATDTQYF. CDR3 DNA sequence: TGCAGCGCTGAGTTGGCCCAAGCCACAGATACCCAGTATTTT.

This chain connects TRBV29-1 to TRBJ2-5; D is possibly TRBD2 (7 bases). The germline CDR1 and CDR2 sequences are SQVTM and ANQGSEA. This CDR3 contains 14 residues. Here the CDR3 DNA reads TGCAGGGCCCTCAGGAGGGGGGGTGTGGGGACCCAGTACTTC. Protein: CRALRRGGVGTQYF.